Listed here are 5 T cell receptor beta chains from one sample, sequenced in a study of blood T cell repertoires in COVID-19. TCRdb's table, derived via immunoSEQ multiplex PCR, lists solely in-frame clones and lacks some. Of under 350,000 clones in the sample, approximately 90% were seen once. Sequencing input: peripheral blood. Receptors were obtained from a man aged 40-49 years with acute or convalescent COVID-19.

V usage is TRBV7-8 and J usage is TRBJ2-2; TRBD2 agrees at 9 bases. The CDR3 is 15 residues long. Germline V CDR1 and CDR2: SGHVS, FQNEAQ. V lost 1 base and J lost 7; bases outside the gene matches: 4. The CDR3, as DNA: TGTGCCAGCAGCTTAGATAGCGGGGGAAGCGGGGAGCTGTTTTTT. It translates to CASSLDSGGSGELFF.

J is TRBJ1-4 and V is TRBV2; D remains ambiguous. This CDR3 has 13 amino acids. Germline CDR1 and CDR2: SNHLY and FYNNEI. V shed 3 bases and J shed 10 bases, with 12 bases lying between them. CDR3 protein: CASSDYERGKLFF. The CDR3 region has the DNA TGTGCCAGCAGTGACTATGAAAGAGGAAAACTGTTTTTT.

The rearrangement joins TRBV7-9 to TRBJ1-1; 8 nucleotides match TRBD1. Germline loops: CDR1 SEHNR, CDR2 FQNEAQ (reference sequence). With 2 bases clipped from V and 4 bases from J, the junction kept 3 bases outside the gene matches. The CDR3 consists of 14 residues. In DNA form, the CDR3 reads TGTGCCAGCAGCTTAACAGGGGGATTCACTGAAGCTTTCTTT. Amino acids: CASSLTGGFTEAFF.

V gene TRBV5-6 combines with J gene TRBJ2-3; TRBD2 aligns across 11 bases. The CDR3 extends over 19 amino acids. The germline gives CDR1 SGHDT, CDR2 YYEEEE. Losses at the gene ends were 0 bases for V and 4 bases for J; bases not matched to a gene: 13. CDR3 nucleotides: TGTGCCAGCAGCTTGGAGGCTAGCGGGGGGCCAGGGATATCAGATACGCAGTATTTT. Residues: CASSLEASGGPGISDTQYF.

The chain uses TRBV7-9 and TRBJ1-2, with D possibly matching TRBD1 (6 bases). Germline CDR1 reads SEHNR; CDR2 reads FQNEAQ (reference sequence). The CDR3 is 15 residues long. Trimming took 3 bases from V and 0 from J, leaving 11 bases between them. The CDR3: CASSFDRQSNYGYTF. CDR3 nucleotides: TGTGCCAGCAGCTTCGACAGGCAATCTAACTATGGCTACACCTTC.